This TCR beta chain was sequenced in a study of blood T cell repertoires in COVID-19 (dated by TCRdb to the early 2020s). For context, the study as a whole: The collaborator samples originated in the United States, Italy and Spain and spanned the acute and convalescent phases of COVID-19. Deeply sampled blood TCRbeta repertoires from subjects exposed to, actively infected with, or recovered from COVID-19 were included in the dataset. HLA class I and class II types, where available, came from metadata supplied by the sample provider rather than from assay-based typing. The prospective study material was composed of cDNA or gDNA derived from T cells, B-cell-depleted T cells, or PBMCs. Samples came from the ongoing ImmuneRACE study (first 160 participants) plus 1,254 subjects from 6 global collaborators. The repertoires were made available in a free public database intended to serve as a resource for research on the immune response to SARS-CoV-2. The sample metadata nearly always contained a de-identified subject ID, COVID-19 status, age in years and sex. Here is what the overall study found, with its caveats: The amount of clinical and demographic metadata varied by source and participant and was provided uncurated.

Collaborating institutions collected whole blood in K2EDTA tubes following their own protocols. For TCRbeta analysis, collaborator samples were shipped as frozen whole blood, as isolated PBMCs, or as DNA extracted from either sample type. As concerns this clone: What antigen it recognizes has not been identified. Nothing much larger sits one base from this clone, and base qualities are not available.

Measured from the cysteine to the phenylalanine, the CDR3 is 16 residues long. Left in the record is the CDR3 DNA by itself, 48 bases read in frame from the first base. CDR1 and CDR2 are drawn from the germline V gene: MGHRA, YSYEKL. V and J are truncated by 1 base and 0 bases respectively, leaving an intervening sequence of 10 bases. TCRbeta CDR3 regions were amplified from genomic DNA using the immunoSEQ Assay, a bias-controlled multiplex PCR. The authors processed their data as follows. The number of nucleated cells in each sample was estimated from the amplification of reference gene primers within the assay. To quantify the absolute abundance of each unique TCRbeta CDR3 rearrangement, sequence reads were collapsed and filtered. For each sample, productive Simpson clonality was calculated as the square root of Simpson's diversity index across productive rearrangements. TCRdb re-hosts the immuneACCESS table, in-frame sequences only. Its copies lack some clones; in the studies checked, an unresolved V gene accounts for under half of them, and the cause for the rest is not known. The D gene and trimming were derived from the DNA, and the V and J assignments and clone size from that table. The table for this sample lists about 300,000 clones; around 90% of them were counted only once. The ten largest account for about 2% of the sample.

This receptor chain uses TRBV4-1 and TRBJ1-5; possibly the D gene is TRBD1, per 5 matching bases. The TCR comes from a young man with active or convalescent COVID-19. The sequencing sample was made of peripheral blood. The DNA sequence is TGCGCCAGCAGCCAAGGGGGCGGCCTTAGCAATCAGCCCCAGCATTTT. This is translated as CASSQGGGLSNQPQHF.